The clone carrying this TCR beta chain was found a few times. Its target is unknown. This sample is part of a study of T-cell reconstitution after alpha-beta-depleted transplantation in children. The CDR3 consists of 16 residues. CDR1 and CDR2 (germline): SGHDT, YYEEEE. Deletions cut 4 bases from V and 5 bases from J, with 16 bases between. Study results and caveats: The high TCRbeta diversity at day 60 in some patients came from surviving recipient T cells and thymic progenitors.

As it was prepared, the TCRbeta library received unique molecular identifiers. TCRdb fed the PCR reads into MiXCR, producing one record per CDR3 protein. The sample lists about 90,000 distinct CDR3 sequences; 15% were seen once. V and J are TRBV5-6 and TRBJ1-6, with no clear D. The sequencing used PBMCs, mostly from graft donor cells, collected 180 days after TCRalphabeta/CD19-depleted stem cell transplant. This clonotype was sampled from a male patient aged 2 to 10 who had a stem cell transplant for acute lymphoblastic leukemia, so the T cells may come from the graft donor. CDR3 residues: CASSPGEGWNNSPLHF. The CDR3 DNA reads TGTGCCAGCAGCCCCGGCGAGGGATGGAATAATTCACCCCTCCACTTT.